This TCR beta chain was identified in a study of beta chain features in type 1 diabetes (dated by TCRdb to the late 2010s). Regarding the complete study: Patients and healthy donors did not differ in mean age, gender distribution, total cell number or subset yield. The study compared TCRB repertoires of sorted circulating CD4+ T cell subsets between recently diagnosed type 1 diabetes patients and matched healthy donors. Whereas all 30 or so donors provided naive and central memory subsets, regulatory and stem cell-like memory subsets were isolated from just 8 patients and about eight healthy donors. A total of roughly 110 million sorted cells were examined across all samples, and the number of cells per subset was strongly correlated with RNA yield. Overall study results and their limits: PCR might favor shorter templates, but patient and control samples were amplified and corrected together, so any skew would affect both groups equally. Because cDNA was sequenced instead of genomic DNA, highly expressing activated cells could be over-represented, though the groups showed no difference in activation or CD3 levels. Because the HLA sub-analyses included only small numbers of individuals, any influence of HLA type on TCRB rearrangement was left unresolved. In all four CD4+ subsets, TCRB CDR3 length was moderately but significantly shorter in type 1 diabetes patients. At VDJ recombination sites, patients with type 1 diabetes made fewer insertions and deleted more nucleotides, a pattern implying thymic rearrangement abnormalities. Naive, central memory and regulatory TCRB repertoires appeared to be more similar among patients than among healthy donors.

Each donor gave one peripheral blood draw, roughly 0.12 L on average, collected into heparinised tubes. Using a panel that included CD45RO, CCR7, CD25, CD127, CD95 and CD27, naive, central memory, regulatory and stem cell-like memory CD4+ T cells were sorted on a BD FACSAria II. A purity above 98% was achieved for all sorted populations. PBMCs were isolated right away by Lymphoprep density gradient centrifugation and were stained directly, without culture. So that batch effects would be minimized, each experiment stained and sorted samples in pairs, pairing one healthy donor with one patient. There are a few counts of this clone. This clone's antigen is unknown. Within one base of it there is no much larger clone, and no base qualities were kept. The entire amount of isolated RNA was reverse transcribed using the High Capacity cDNA Reverse Transcription Kit, so the sequenced TCRB transcripts were expressed ones. Deep immunoSEQ sequencing was performed on naive, central memory and regulatory T cell samples, with an average of about 3.6 million total reads per sample. Sorted cells were lysed in RLT buffer, and RNA was extracted using DNase-treated RNeasy Micro or Mini kits according to cell number. To prevent cross-contamination, every cell subset was processed on its own, while patient and healthy donor samples were processed together. The immunoSEQ multiplex PCR was used to amplify TCRB sequences from cDNA, generating 87-bp fragments that spanned the CDR3 region. Sequencing of the amplicons was done on the Illumina HiSeq platform. The source study handled its data this way. PCR bias was corrected computationally using synthetic template baselines, and reads within Hamming distance 2 were collapsed, with unmergeable singletons discarded. Reads were aligned against IMGT to assign V, D and J genes, CDR3 length and insertions or deletions at six rearrangement sites. Within each subset, clonotype counts were normalized to sorted cell number, and only after that were true diversity and Gini coefficients computed with the tcR R package. The overlap coefficient, calculated on TCRB nucleotide sequences, was used to quantify repertoire sharing. TCRdb retrieved this table from immuneACCESS and kept in-frame rearrangements only. Not all clones are present; in checked studies, unresolved V genes account for under half, and no reason is known for the remainder. The V and J calls and clone size come from that table; D and trimming were worked out from the DNA. The sample yields around 180,000 clones; less than 10% were counted once. The ten largest clonotypes hold approximately 0.5% of the sample.

Trimming removed 5 bases from V and 6 bases from J; the gene matches leave 10 bases unexplained. The CDR1 and CDR2 encoded by the germline V gene are SGHAT and FQNNGV. The CDR3 measures 16 amino acids from cysteine to phenylalanine. Of the read, only the CDR3 DNA is kept; its 48 bases are in frame from base 1. Input material: central memory CD4+ T cells from blood. The clonotype originates from a man aged 18 to 30 with type 1 diabetes. Recombination connected TRBV11-2 to TRBJ1-5, with TRBD1 matching 10 junction bases. CDR3 region: CASSPRRQGAGQPQHF. The nucleotide sequence is TGTGCCAGCAGCCCCCGAAGACAGGGGGCGGGTCAGCCCCAGCATTTT.